Shown below are 15 T cell receptor beta chains from a single sample sequenced in a study of CD8 T cells in ankylosing spondylitis. TCRdb passed the 5' RACE reads through MiXCR, listing each CDR3 protein once. Of approximately 150,000 distinct CDR3 sequences detected, around two fifths appear once; the ten largest clones hold 12% to 15%. Sample: synovial fluid, either unsorted or a sorted T cell fraction (not recorded which). These receptors were collected from a male donor with ankylosing spondylitis.

V is TRBV12-3 or TRBV12-4 and J is TRBJ1-5, with 9 nucleotides matching TRBD1. The CDR3 covers 16 residues. J lost 5 bases, V lost 6 bases, and 11 bases had no gene match. The CDR3 region has the DNA TGTGCCAGCAGCTTAACCGGGACAGGGATCGATCAGCCCCAGCATTTT. Its protein is CASSLTGTGIDQPQHF.

This clonotype showed up just a few times. V is TRBV4-1 and J is TRBJ1-1, with D unresolved. Looked up from germline, CDR1 is MGHRA and CDR2 is YSYEKL. The V end was cut by 0 bases, the J end by 1 base, with 12 bases between. The CDR3 length is 16 residues. The CDR3 is CASSQESPFKNTEAFF. The CDR3 DNA reads as TGCGCCAGCAGCCAAGAGTCCCCCTTCAAGAACACTGAAGCTTTCTTT.

This clonotype has a handful of counts. The chain uses TRBV12-3 or TRBV12-4 and TRBJ1-1; TRBD1 might be the D (5 bases). Trimming cost V 7 bases and J 5 bases, with 17 bases left between them. This CDR3 is built from 14 residues. The CDR3 spells CASTSPGEGTEAFF. The CDR3, as DNA: TGTGCCAGCACCTCTCCGGGGGAGGGGACTGAAGCTTTCTTT.

In its sample, this clonotype was seen a few times. This rearrangement joins TRBV12-3 or TRBV12-4 to TRBJ2-1, with D possibly matching TRBD1 (5 bases). The CDR3 length is 10 residues. Trimming removed 6 bases from V and 10 bases from J, with 7 bases in between. The CDR3 DNA sequence: TGTGCCAGCAGCTCAGGGGAGCAGTTCTTC. Translated: CASSSGEQFF.

The rearrangement links TRBV10-3 to TRBJ2-7, with a possible D match to TRBD1 (6 bases). Looked up from germline, CDR1 is ENHRY and CDR2 is SYGVKD. V was cut by 1 base and J by 5 bases, with 9 bases left in between. This CDR3 has 13 residues. In DNA, the CDR3 is TGTGCCATCAGTGAGTGGACAGAGGACGAGCAGTACTTC. Its protein product is CAISEWTEDEQYF.

V usage is TRBV7-2 and J usage is TRBJ2-7; no clear D. CDR3 length: 14 amino acids. Trimming removed 2 bases from V and 4 bases from J, with 12 bases in between. The germline V gene has CDR1 SGHTA and CDR2 FQGNSA. This CDR3 is CASSLRVFWYEQYF. The CDR3 DNA is TGTGCCAGCAGCTTAAGGGTATTCTGGTACGAGCAGTACTTC. Full variable domain (outside the CDR3, taken from reference TRBV7-2 and TRBJ2-7): GAGVSQSPSNKVTEKGKDVELRCDPISGHTALYWYRQSLGQGLEFLIYFQGNSAPDKSGLPSDRFSAERTGGSVSTLTIQRTQQEDSAVYLCASSLRVFWYEQYFGPGTRLTVT.

The V call is TRBV6-4, the J call TRBJ2-5; D uncertain. Germline V gives CDR1 MRHNA, CDR2 SNTAGT. The V gene lost 3 bases and the J gene lost 6 bases, with 11 bases spanning the gap. CDR3 length: 13 residues. In DNA, the CDR3 is TGTGCCAGCAGTGAAGATGCCAAGAAGACCCAGTACTTC. This gives the protein CASSEDAKKTQYF.

The CDR3 region has the DNA TGTGCCAGCAGGCCCCTAGAAGATGCCTACGAGCAGTACTTC. Translated: CASRPLEDAYEQYF. The rearrangement uses TRBV27 and TRBJ2-7; D uncertain. CDR1 MNHEY and CDR2 SMNVEV come from the germline V gene (reference sequence). V was trimmed by 6 bases and J by 2 bases, leaving 14 bases between them. The CDR3 is 14 amino acids.

The CDR3 spells CASSLESGKGLGTYNEQFF. CDR3 nucleotide sequence: TGTGCCAGCAGTTTAGAAAGTGGTAAGGGACTAGGGACCTACAATGAGCAGTTCTTC. The V call is TRBV12-3 or TRBV12-4, the J call TRBJ2-1; 8 bases align to TRBD2. V shed 1 base and J 2 bases; nucleotides not matched to a gene: 13. The CDR3 is 19 residues long.

The chain carries TRBV4-1 and TRBJ2-7; D not certain. Trimming removed 1 base from V and 2 bases from J, with 21 bases in between. CDR1 MGHRA and CDR2 YSYEKL come from the germline V gene. This CDR3 is built from 18 residues. The CDR3 sequence: CASSQGFRTAAPTYEQYF. The CDR3 bases are TGCGCCAGCAGCCAAGGATTTCGGACGGCGGCCCCTACCTACGAGCAGTACTTC.

This chain uses TRBV20-1 with TRBJ2-1; D unresolved. This CDR3 is built from 9 residues. Germline CDR1 and CDR2: DFQATT and SNEGSKA (reference sequence). Trimming pared 8 bases from V and 8 bases from J, leaving 7 bases between. CDR3 sequence reads: CSIEDEQFF. CDR3 nucleotides: TGCAGTATCGAGGATGAGCAGTTCTTC.

The V and J genes are TRBV10-3 and TRBJ1-5; possible D gene TRBD1, 6 bases. Germline values: CDR1 ENHRY, CDR2 SYGVKD. Trimming removed 6 bases at V and 4 bases at J, with 10 bases between. The CDR3 is 13 amino acids. The CDR3 loop reads CAIRQGPNQPQHF. The CDR3 nucleotides are TGTGCCATCAGACAGGGTCCGAATCAGCCCCAGCATTTT.

This clonotype came up once. The chain has TRBV5-1 and TRBJ1-1; possible D gene TRBD1, 6 bases. Trimming took off 4 bases at V and 0 bases at J, with 13 bases between the two ends. Germline CDR1 reads SGHRS; CDR2 reads YFSETQ. CDR3 length: 15 amino acids. CDR3 sequence: CASSDLGDMNTEAFF. The CDR3 DNA reads as TGCGCCAGCAGCGACCTAGGGGACATGAACACTGAAGCTTTCTTT. The full variable domain, with the rest looked up from reference TRBV5-1 and TRBJ1-1, is KAGVTQTPRYLIKTRGQQVTLSCSPISGHRSVSWYQQTPGQGLQFLFEYFSETQRNKGNFPGRFSGRQFSNSRSEMNVSTLELGDSALYLCASSDLGDMNTEAFFGQGTRLTVV.

This clonotype came up a few times. This chain links TRBV2 with TRBJ2-1, with unresolved D. The germline V gene has CDR1 SNHLY and CDR2 FYNNEI. Trimming pared 1 base from V and 7 bases from J, leaving 11 bases between. The CDR3 loop spans 14 amino acids. CDR3 region: CASSEGLQSNEQFF. CDR3 nucleotide sequence: TGTGCCAGCAGTGAAGGTCTACAGAGTAATGAGCAGTTCTTC.

This clonotype was seen at least ten times. This sequence joins TRBV20-1 and TRBJ2-2; possible D gene TRBD2, 6 bases. CDR3 length: 14 residues. Trimming removed 2 bases from V and 3 bases from J, with 10 bases in between. Germline values: CDR1 DFQATT, CDR2 SNEGSKA (reference sequence). CDR3 sequence reads: CSARLGGDTGELFF. The CDR3 DNA is TGCAGTGCTAGATTAGGAGGGGACACCGGGGAGCTGTTTTTT.